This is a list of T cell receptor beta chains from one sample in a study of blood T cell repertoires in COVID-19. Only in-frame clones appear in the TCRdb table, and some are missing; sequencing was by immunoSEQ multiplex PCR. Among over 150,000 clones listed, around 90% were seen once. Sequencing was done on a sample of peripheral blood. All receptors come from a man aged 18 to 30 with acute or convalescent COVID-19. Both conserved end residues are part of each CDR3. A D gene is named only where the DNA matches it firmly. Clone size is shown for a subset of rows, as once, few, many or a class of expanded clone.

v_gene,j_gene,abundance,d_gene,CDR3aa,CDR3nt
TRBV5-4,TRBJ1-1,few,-,CASSVIQGNTEAFF,TGTGCCAGCAGCGTCATACAGGGGAACACTGAAGCTTTCTTT
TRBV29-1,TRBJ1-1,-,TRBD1,CSVEDDRAGAFF,TGCAGCGTTGAAGACGACAGGGCAGGGGCTTTCTTT
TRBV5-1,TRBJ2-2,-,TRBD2,CASSLGLAGSDTGELFF,TGCGCCAGCAGCTTGGGACTAGCGGGGTCAGACACCGGGGAGCTGTTTTTT
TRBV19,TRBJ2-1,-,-,CASSMLSGYNEQFF,TGTGCCAGTAGTATGCTTAGCGGATACAATGAGCAGTTCTTC
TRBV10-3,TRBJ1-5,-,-,CAITGAETAPQHF,TGTGCCATCACTGGGGCAGAGACTGCGCCCCAGCATTTT
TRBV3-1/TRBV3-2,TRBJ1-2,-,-,CASSQGYSGYTF,TGTGCCAGCAGCCAAGGATACAGTGGCTACACCTTC
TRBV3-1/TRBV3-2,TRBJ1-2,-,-,CASSHGQGVGYTF,TGTGCCAGCAGCCACGGCCAAGGGGTAGGCTACACCTTC
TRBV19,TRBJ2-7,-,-,CASSISDYEQYF,TGTGCCAGTAGTATTTCAGACTACGAGCAGTACTTC
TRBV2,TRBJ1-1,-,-,CASRASKSMNTEAFF,TGTGCCAGCAGGGCATCCAAATCCATGAACACTGAAGCTTTCTTT
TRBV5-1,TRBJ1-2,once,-,CASSLALSLITNYGYTF,TGCGCCAGCAGCTTGGCCCTATCGCTGATTACTAACTATGGCTACACCTTC
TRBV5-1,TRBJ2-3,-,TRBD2,CASSFLGLAGATDTQYF,TGCGCCAGCAGCTTCCTCGGACTAGCGGGGGCCACAGATACGCAGTATTTT
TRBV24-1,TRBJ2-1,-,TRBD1,CATRDRGLAEQFF,TGTGCCACCAGGGACAGGGGATTAGCTGAGCAGTTCTTC
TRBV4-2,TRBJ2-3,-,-,CASSQGGVDTQYF,TGTGCCAGCAGCCAAGGCGGGGTAGATACGCAGTATTTT
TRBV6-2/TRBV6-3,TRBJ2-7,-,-,CASSPRGPRGSIYEQYF,TGTGCCAGCAGCCCCAGGGGCCCCAGGGGCTCGATCTACGAGCAGTACTTC
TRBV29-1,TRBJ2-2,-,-,CSVEVQGMGEAGELFF,TGCAGCGTTGAAGTGCAGGGGATGGGTGAGGCCGGGGAGCTGTTTTTT
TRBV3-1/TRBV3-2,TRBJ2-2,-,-,CASSQVTRNTGELFF,TGTGCCAGCAGCCAAGTAACTAGAAACACCGGGGAGCTGTTTTTT